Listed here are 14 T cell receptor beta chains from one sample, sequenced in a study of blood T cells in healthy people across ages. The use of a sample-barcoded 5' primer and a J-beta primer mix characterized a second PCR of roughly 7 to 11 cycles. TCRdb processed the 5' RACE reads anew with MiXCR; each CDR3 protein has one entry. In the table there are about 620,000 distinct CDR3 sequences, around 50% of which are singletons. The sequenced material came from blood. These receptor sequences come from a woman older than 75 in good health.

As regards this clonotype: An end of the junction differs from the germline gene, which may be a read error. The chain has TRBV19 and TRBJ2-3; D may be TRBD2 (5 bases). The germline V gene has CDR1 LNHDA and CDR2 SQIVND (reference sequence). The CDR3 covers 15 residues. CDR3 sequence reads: CPSSGSATSTDTQYF. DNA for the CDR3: TGTCCCAGTAGTGGTAGCGCCACTAGCACAGATACGCAGTATTTT.

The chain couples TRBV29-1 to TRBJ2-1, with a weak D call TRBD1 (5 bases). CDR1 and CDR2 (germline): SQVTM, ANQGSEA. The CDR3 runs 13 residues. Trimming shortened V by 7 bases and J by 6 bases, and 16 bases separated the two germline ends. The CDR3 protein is CSAKGRALNEQFF. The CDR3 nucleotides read TGCAGCGCCAAGGGCAGGGCGCTCAATGAGCAGTTCTTC.

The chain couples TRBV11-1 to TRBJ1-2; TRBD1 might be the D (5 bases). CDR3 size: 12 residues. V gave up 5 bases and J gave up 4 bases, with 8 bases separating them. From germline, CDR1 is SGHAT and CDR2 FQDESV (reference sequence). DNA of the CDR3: TGTGCCAGCAGCGAGGGGCCCTATGGCTACACCTTC. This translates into CASSEGPYGYTF.

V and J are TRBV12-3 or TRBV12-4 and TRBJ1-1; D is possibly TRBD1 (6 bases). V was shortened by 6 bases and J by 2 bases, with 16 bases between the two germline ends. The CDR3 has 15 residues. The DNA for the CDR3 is TGTGCCAGCAGAGAACCCAGGGGACCTAACACTGAAGCTTTCTTT. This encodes CASREPRGPNTEAFF.

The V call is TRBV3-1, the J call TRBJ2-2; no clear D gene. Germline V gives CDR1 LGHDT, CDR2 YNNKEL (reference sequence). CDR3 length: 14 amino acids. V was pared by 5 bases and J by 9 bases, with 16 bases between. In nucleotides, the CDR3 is TGTGCCAGCAGCGTCGGGCCCCCACCCAGGGAGCTGTTTTTT. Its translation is CASSVGPPPRELFF.

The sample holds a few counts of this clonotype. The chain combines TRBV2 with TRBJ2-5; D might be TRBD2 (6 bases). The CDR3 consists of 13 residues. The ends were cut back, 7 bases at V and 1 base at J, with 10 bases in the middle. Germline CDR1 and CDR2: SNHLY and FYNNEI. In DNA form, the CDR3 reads TGTGCCAGCAAGAAGGGAGGCCAAGAGACCCAGTACTTC. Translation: CASKKGGQETQYF.

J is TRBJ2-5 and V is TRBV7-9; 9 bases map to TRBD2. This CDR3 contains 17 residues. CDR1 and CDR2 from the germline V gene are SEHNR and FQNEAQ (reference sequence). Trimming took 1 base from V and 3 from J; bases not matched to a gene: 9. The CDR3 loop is CASSLGLAGSPKETQYF. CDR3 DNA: TGTGCCAGCAGCTTAGGCCTAGCGGGATCGCCCAAAGAGACCCAGTACTTC.

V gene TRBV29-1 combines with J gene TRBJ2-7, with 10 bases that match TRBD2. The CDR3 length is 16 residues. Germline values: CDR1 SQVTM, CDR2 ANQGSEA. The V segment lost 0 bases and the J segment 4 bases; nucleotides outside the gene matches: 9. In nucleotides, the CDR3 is TGCAGCGTTGAAGATGGCCTAGCGGGAGAACTTTACGAGCAGTACTTC. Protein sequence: CSVEDGLAGELYEQYF.

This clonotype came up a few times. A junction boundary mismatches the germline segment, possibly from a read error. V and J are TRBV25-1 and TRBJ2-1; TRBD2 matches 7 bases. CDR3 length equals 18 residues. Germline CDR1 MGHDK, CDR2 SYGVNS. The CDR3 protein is CASGEFGGGGVSYNEQFF. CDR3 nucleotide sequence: TGTGCCAGCGGTGAATTCGGTGGGGGGGGAGTTTCCTACAATGAGCAGTTCTTC. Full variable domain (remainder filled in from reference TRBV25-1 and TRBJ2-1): EADIYQTPRYLVIGTGKKITLECSQTMGHDKMYWYQQDPGMELHLIHYSYGVNSTEKGDLSSESTVSRIRTEHFPLTLESARPSHTSQYLCASGEFGGGGVSYNEQFFGPGTRLTVL.

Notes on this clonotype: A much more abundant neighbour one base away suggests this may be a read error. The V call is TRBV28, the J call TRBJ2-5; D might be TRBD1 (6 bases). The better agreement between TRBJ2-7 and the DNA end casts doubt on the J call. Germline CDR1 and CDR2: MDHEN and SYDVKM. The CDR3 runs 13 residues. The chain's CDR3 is CASKGEYSHEQYF. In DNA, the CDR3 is TGTGCCAGCAAGGGGGAGTATTCTCACGAGCAGTACTTC.

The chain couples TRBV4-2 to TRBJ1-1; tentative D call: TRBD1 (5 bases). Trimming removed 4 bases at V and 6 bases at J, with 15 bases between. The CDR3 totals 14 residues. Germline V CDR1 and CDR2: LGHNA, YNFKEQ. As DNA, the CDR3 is TGTGCCAGCAGCCCCTTGAACAGGCCGGCTGAAGCTTTCTTT. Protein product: CASSPLNRPAEAFF.

The CDR3 region has the DNA TGTGCCAGCAGCATAGGACTAGCTACGCAGTATTTT. Residues: CASSIGLATQYF. This chain connects TRBV7-2 to TRBJ2-3, with 8 bases fitting TRBD2. Germline CDR1 SGHTA, CDR2 FQGNSA. The CDR3 extends over 12 amino acids. Trimming cost V 5 bases and J 8 bases; bases outside gene matches: 3.

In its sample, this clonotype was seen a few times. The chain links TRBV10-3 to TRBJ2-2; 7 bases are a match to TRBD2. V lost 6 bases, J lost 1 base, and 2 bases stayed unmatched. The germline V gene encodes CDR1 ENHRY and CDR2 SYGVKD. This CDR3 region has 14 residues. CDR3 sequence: CAISLAENTGELFF. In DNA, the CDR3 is TGTGCCATCAGCCTAGCGGAGAACACCGGGGAGCTGTTTTTT.

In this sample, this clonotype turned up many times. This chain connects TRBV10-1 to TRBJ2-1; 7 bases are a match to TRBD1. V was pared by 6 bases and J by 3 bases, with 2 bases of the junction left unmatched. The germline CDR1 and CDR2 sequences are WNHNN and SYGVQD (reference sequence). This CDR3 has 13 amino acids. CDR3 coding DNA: TGCGCCAGCAGCGGGGACAGCTACAATGAGCAGTTCTTC. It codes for CASSGDSYNEQFF.